This T cell receptor beta chain was captured by sequencing in a study of T cell repertoires in cytomegalovirus infection. Background on the study: Recently identified HLA-C-restricted CMV epitopes and well-studied HLA-B-restricted CMV epitopes were used by the study.

Findings and caveats of the study: Dominant in the ex vivo response were TCR beta clonotypes restricted by HLA-C and specific for CMV. Pooled public TCR beta family frequency picked out CMV carriers with the relevant HLA.

TCRdb redid the calling of the reads with MiXCR, one entry per CDR3 protein. The data contain 650,000 to 850,000 distinct CDR3 sequences, just under 30% of them singletons. Of note for this clonotype: Antigen unknown.

V shed 8 bases and J shed 2 bases, with 13 bases lying between them. The CDR3 runs to 13 residues. Germline V lookup: CDR1 MNHEY, CDR2 SMNVEV (reference sequence). The TCR sequence derives from a human donor in good health (CMV status not recorded). Some clones in this sample may be carry-over from other donors' samples. The sample in question was cultured CD8+ T cells from PBMCs, obtained from culture after CMV antigen stimulation. This sequence joins TRBV27 and TRBJ2-7, with D unclear. CDR3 nucleotide sequence: TGTGCCAGCGCTGTCCAGGATACCTACGAGCAGTACTTC. Encoded protein: CASAVQDTYEQYF.